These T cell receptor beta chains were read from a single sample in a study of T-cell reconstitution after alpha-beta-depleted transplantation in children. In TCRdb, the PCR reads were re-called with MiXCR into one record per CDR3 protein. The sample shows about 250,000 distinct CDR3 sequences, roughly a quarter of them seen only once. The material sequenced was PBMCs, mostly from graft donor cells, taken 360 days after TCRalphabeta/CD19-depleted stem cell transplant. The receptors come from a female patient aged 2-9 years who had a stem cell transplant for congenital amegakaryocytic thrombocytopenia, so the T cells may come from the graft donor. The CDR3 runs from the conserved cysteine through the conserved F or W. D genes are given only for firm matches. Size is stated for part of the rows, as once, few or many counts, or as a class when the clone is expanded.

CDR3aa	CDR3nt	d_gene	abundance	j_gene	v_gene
CASSVPRGTGEQYF	TGTGCCAGCAGCGTGCCCAGGGGGACGGGCGAGCAGTACTTC	TRBD1	-	TRBJ2-7	TRBV5-4
CASSGFTGELFF	TGCGCCAGCAGTGGATTTACCGGGGAGCTGTTTTTT	-	-	TRBJ2-2	TRBV10-1
CASSQVYKSVDTQYF	TGTGCCAGCAGCCAAGTTTACAAGTCAGTAGATACGCAGTATTTT	-	many	TRBJ2-3	TRBV4-2
CSAPRPNEKLFF	TGCAGTGCTCCGAGGCCTAATGAAAAACTGTTTTTT	-	many	TRBJ1-4	TRBV20-1
CASSYLKGPGHTDTQYF	TGTGCCAGCAGTTACTTAAAAGGGCCTGGTCACACAGATACGCAGTATTTT	-	few	TRBJ2-3	TRBV6-5
CATSRDRLSGELFF	TGTGCCACCAGCAGAGACAGGTTGTCCGGGGAGCTGTTTTTT	-	-	TRBJ2-2	TRBV15
CASSQEPQHGYTF	TGTGCCAGCAGCCAAGAACCTCAGCATGGCTACACCTTC	-	few	TRBJ1-2	TRBV3-1
CSAITARDRGSGKLFF	TGCAGTGCCATTACAGCCAGGGACAGGGGAAGCGGAAAACTGTTTTTT	TRBD1	once	TRBJ1-4	TRBV20-1
CASSLARSQGLRETQYF	TGTGCCAGCAGTTTAGCGCGTTCCCAGGGTCTTCGGGAGACCCAGTACTTC	-	few	TRBJ2-5	TRBV12-3/TRBV12-4
CASSLSQLNTEAFF	TGTGCCAGCAGCTTATCCCAACTGAACACTGAAGCTTTCTTT	-	-	TRBJ1-1	TRBV7-9
CASSLSSSSYEQYF	TGTGCCAGCAGCTTAAGTAGTTCCTCCTACGAGCAGTACTTC	-	-	TRBJ2-7	TRBV7-9
CASSYRVQNSGRDVFYNEQFF	TGTGCCAGCAGTTACCGCGTACAGAATAGCGGGAGAGACGTATTCTACAATGAGCAGTTCTTC	TRBD2	-	TRBJ2-1	TRBV6-2/TRBV6-3
CASTTRTAWDQPQHF	TGTGCCAGCACCACGAGGACAGCTTGGGATCAGCCCCAGCATTTT	-	-	TRBJ1-5	TRBV2
CAGGSYNEQFF	TGTGCCGGAGGCTCCTACAATGAGCAGTTCTTC	-	-	TRBJ2-1	TRBV6-1
CASSFDADSYEQYF	TGTGCCAGCAGCTTTGATGCAGACTCCTACGAGCAGTACTTC	-	-	TRBJ2-7	TRBV7-6
CASGGQPDTEAFF	TGCGCCAGCGGAGGACAGCCGGACACTGAAGCTTTCTTT	-	many	TRBJ1-1	TRBV4-1